Sequencing of this T cell receptor (beta chain) was carried out in a study of patients and donors after allogeneic stem cell transplantation. This clonotype has a handful of counts. TCRdb used MiXCR to reprocess the RT-PCR reads, holding one entry per CDR3 protein. This repertoire shows hundreds of thousands of distinct CDR3 sequences, roughly 16% found once; its top ten account for roughly 7%. Sequenced: blood, either unsorted or a sorted T cell fraction (not recorded which). This sequence was found in a human donor who was either an allogeneic HSCT recipient or a stem cell or donor lymphocyte infusion donor (not recorded which). It is not recorded whose cells these are; they may come from a transplant donor.

The CDR3 reads CASSPMGLTLGYEQYF. CDR3 sequence (DNA): TGTGCCAGCAGCCCTATGGGGCTAACGTTGGGGTACGAGCAGTACTTC. This chain uses TRBV27 with TRBJ2-7, with a weak D call TRBD1 (5 bases). The CDR3 has 16 amino acids. The germline V gene has CDR1 MNHEY and CDR2 SMNVEV (reference sequence). V lost 6 bases and J lost 4, with 22 bases in between.